This paragraph covers one TCR beta chain sequence. Its cognate antigen is unknown. The data stem from a study of blood T cells in healthy people across ages. Findings and limits, study-wide: Unknown donor CMV status possibly confounded expanded clonotype changes.

Each sample yielded at least 6 micrograms of PBMC total RNA. A second PCR, run for roughly 7 to 11 cycles, used a sample-barcoded 5' primer plus a J-beta primer mix. TCRdb reprocessed the 5' RACE reads via MiXCR and lists one record per CDR3 protein. Here the sample spans about 1,500,000 distinct CDR3 sequences, around 42% being singletons. Sequences were obtained from blood. The source is a woman aged 18-29 years in good health.

The CDR3 coding sequence is TGTGCCAGCAGCTTTACCTTGCAGGGCGGCACCGGGGAGCTGTTTTTT. It yields the protein CASSFTLQGGTGELFF. The rearrangement links TRBV11-2 to TRBJ2-2, with D perhaps TRBD1 (5 bases). The CDR3 spans 16 residues. The germline V gene has CDR1 SGHAT and CDR2 FQNNGV. Trimming pared 3 bases from V and 4 bases from J, leaving 15 bases between. Supplemented by reference TRBV11-2 and TRBJ2-2, the full variable domain reads EAGVAQSPRYKIIEKRQSVAFWCNPISGHATLYWYQQILGQGPKLLIQFQNNGVVDDSQLPKDRFSAERLKGVDSTLKIQPAKLEDSAVYLCASSFTLQGGTGELFFGEGSRLTVL.